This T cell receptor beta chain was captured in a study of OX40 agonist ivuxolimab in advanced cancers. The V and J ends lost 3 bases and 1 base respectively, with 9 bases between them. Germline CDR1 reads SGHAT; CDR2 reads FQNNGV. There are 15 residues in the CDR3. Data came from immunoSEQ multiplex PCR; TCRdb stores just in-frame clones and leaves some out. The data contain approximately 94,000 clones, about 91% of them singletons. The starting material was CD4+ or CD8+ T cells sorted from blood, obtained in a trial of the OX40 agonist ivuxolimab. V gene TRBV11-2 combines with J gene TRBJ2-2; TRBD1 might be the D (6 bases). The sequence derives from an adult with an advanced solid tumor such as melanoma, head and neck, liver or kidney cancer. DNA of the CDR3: TGTGCCAGCAGCTTTGCAGGGGTGAACACCGGGGAGCTGTTTTTT. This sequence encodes CASSFAGVNTGELFF.